Listed below are T cell receptor beta chains from one sample, sequenced in a study of blood T cell repertoires in COVID-19. The assay was immunoSEQ multiplex PCR, and TCRdb's table has in-frame clones only and misses some. The sample records roughly 64,000 clones, 84% being singletons. Material: peripheral blood. The origin of the receptors is a woman aged 55-75 years with acute or convalescent COVID-19. CDR3s include the opening cysteine and the closing phenylalanine or tryptophan. Each record gives: J gene, D gene, clone size, V gene, CDR3 protein, CDR3 DNA. A D gene is named only where the DNA matches it firmly. Size is stated for part of the rows, as once, few or many counts, or as a class when the clone is expanded.

TRBJ2-7 TRBD1 . TRBV11-2 CASSLLVGDRGYEQYF TGTGCCAGCAGCTTATTAGTTGGAGACAGGGGCTACGAGCAGTACTTC
TRBJ1-6 . . TRBV2 CASSDDSWRSPLHF TGTGCCAGCAGTGATGACAGTTGGCGGTCACCCCTCCACTTT
TRBJ1-1 . once TRBV6-6 CASNYDQGWYTEAFF TGTGCCAGCAACTACGATCAGGGATGGTACACTGAAGCTTTCTTT
TRBJ2-7 . . TRBV6-2/TRBV6-3 CASSLIGLASSYEQYF TGTGCCAGCAGTTTAATCGGACTGGCTAGCTCCTACGAGCAGTACTTC
TRBJ2-1 . . TRBV2 CASSWTLTLSSYNEQFF TGTGCCAGCAGTTGGACACTTACTTTGAGCTCCTACAATGAGCAGTTCTTC
TRBJ2-3 . . TRBV27 CASSFSAAIPTDTQYF TGTGCCAGCAGTTTTAGTGCCGCGATACCCACAGATACGCAGTATTTT
TRBJ1-6 . . TRBV6-5 CASSYEWAGGSPLHF TGTGCCAGCAGTTACGAATGGGCGGGGGGATCACCCCTCCACTTT
TRBJ1-2 TRBD1 . TRBV18 CASSRPGQGQNYGYTF TGTGCCAGCTCACGACCGGGACAGGGCCAGAACTATGGCTACACCTTC
TRBJ2-2 TRBD2 once TRBV10-2 CASSEPGLAGGDTGELFF TGCGCCAGCAGTGAGCCCGGACTAGCGGGGGGGGATACCGGGGAGCTGTTTTTT
TRBJ2-6 TRBD1 once TRBV5-5 CASSFIGTELNSGANVLTF TGTGCCAGCAGCTTCATTGGGACAGAGCTTAACTCTGGGGCCAACGTCCTGACTTTC
TRBJ2-7 . once TRBV6-6 CASSQPGGPTYEQYF TGTGCCAGCAGTCAGCCCGGGGGACCTACCTACGAGCAGTACTTC
TRBJ2-6 TRBD2 . TRBV27 CASWAGGAGANVLTF TGTGCCAGCTGGGCGGGGGGCGCTGGGGCCAACGTCCTGACTTTC
TRBJ1-1 TRBD1 . TRBV25-1 CASNETGGVLNTEAFF TGTGCCAGCAATGAAACAGGGGGCGTTTTGAACACTGAAGCTTTCTTT
TRBJ1-1 . . TRBV12-3/TRBV12-4 CASSAGGAEAFF TGTGCCAGCAGTGCTGGGGGGGCTGAAGCTTTCTTT
TRBJ2-3 . . TRBV4-2 CASSQDRAGGELGTDTQYF TGTGCCAGCAGCCAAGACCGGGCGGGCGGGGAATTGGGCACAGATACGCAGTATTTT
TRBJ2-7 . once TRBV19 CASSGSTAYSSYEQYF TGTGCCAGTAGTGGATCGACAGCTTACAGCTCCTACGAGCAGTACTTC
TRBJ1-3 . few TRBV2 CASSPPRNTIYF TGTGCCAGCAGTCCCCCCCGGAACACCATATATTTT
TRBJ2-1 . . TRBV2 CASSEGGLGGFF TGTGCCAGCAGTGAAGGGGGACTGGGGGGATTCTTC
TRBJ1-1 . . TRBV6-5 CASSYNRVLGEAFF TGTGCCAGCAGTTACAACAGAGTCCTCGGTGAAGCTTTCTTT
TRBJ1-2 . . TRBV9 CASSPRSPNTGYTF TGTGCCAGCAGCCCTCGGAGCCCTAATACCGGCTACACCTTC
TRBJ2-3 . . TRBV6-1 CASSDTSTDTQYF TGTGCCAGCAGTGATACTAGCACAGATACGCAGTATTTT
TRBJ1-2 TRBD1 . TRBV2 CASSEDRRYGYTF TGTGCCAGCAGTGAGGACAGGCGCTATGGCTACACCTTC
TRBJ2-7 . . TRBV27 CASSLVPGLSYEQYF TGTGCCAGCAGTTTGGTGCCAGGGCTCTCCTACGAGCAGTACTTC
TRBJ2-3 TRBD2 . TRBV14 CASSQTPGLAGGPDTQYF TGTGCCAGCAGCCAGACGCCGGGACTAGCGGGGGGGCCCGATACGCAGTATTTT
TRBJ1-5 TRBD1 . TRBV7-2 CASSTVAGGRQPQHF TGTGCCAGCAGTACAGTCGCAGGGGGACGGCAGCCCCAGCATTTT
TRBJ1-1 TRBD1 . TRBV11-2 CASSLGQGTEAFF TGTGCCAGCAGCTTAGGACAGGGTACTGAAGCTTTCTTT
TRBJ2-3 TRBD2 few TRBV10-2 CASSEITSGGTPQYF TGCGCCAGCAGTGAGATTACTAGCGGGGGGACTCCGCAGTATTTT
TRBJ1-1 TRBD1 once TRBV3-1/TRBV3-2 CASSLGQGRTEAFF TGTGCCAGCAGCCTGGGACAGGGTAGGACTGAAGCTTTCTTT
TRBJ2-2 TRBD1 . TRBV19 CASSNTGETGELFF TGTGCCAGTAGTAACACAGGGGAAACCGGGGAGCTGTTTTTT
TRBJ1-2 . . TRBV19 CASKDQHGGSYGYTF TGTGCCAGTAAGGACCAGCACGGGGGGTCCTATGGCTACACCTTC
TRBJ2-1 TRBD2 . TRBV24-1 CATSGGLVSYNEQFF TGTGCCACCAGTGGGGGACTAGTCTCCTACAATGAGCAGTTCTTC
TRBJ1-2 TRBD1 . TRBV27 CASSLQGGVYGYTF TGTGCCAGCAGTCTCCAGGGGGGCGTGTATGGCTACACCTTC
TRBJ1-1 . . TRBV9 CASSVEWGAGLEAFF TGTGCCAGCAGCGTAGAATGGGGAGCGGGGCTTGAAGCTTTCTTT
TRBJ2-3 . . TRBV18 CASSPGSPTDTQYF TGTGCCAGCTCACCAGGTAGCCCCACAGATACGCAGTATTTT
TRBJ1-4 . few TRBV9 CASSFTDATNEKLFF TGTGCCAGCAGCTTCACAGATGCAACTAATGAAAAACTGTTTTTT
TRBJ1-5 TRBD1 . TRBV25-1 CASSDQGGPNQPQHF TGTGCCAGCAGTGACCAGGGGGGTCCCAATCAGCCCCAGCATTTT
TRBJ1-1 . . TRBV27 CASRSTGGAFF TGTGCCAGCAGGTCCACAGGCGGAGCTTTCTTT
TRBJ2-1 . . TRBV3-1/TRBV3-2 CASSPRYSTYNEQFF TGTGCCAGCAGCCCGAGGTATTCAACCTACAATGAGCAGTTCTTC
TRBJ1-3 . . TRBV2 CASSEVGQSDTIYF TGTGCCAGCAGTGAAGTGGGACAAAGCGACACCATATATTTT
TRBJ1-2 TRBD1 . TRBV19 CASVTGGDGYTF TGTGCCAGCGTAACAGGGGGAGACGGCTACACCTTC
TRBJ1-5 TRBD1 . TRBV19 CASSTRSTGTSNQPQHF TGTGCCAGTAGTACCCGCTCGACAGGGACTAGCAATCAGCCCCAGCATTTT
TRBJ2-7 TRBD2 . TRBV5-6 CASRYSGGSYEQYF TGTGCCAGCAGATATAGCGGGGGGTCGTACGAGCAGTACTTC
TRBJ2-7 . . TRBV20-1 CSASEDFTQQYF TGCAGTGCTAGTGAGGACTTTACCCAGCAGTACTTC
TRBJ2-7 TRBD2 . TRBV9 CASSGGEAGGTYEQYF TGTGCCAGCAGCGGCGGGGAAGCGGGGGGGACCTACGAGCAGTACTTC
TRBJ2-5 TRBD2 once TRBV18 CASLPGLAVQETQYF TGTGCCAGCCTCCCGGGACTAGCGGTACAAGAGACCCAGTACTTC
TRBJ2-1 TRBD1 . TRBV11-1 CASSLFTGGAWNEQFF TGTGCCAGCAGCTTGTTCACAGGGGGCGCGTGGAATGAGCAGTTCTTC
TRBJ1-5 TRBD1 few TRBV3-1/TRBV3-2 CASSPTLDRDQPQHF TGTGCCAGCAGCCCTACCCTTGACAGGGACCAGCCCCAGCATTTT
TRBJ2-2 . once TRBV30 CAWSPTRTGELFF TGTGCCTGGAGCCCAACTCGCACCGGGGAGCTGTTTTTT
TRBJ2-3 . . TRBV5-4 CASSLETGSTDTQYF TGTGCCAGCAGCTTGGAGACGGGGAGCACAGATACGCAGTATTTT
TRBJ2-7 . . TRBV5-1 CASSRQGGDEQYF TGCGCCAGCAGCAGGCAGGGAGGTGACGAGCAGTACTTC
TRBJ1-2 . . TRBV6-6 CASSYRAGAIYGYTF TGTGCCAGCAGTTACCGTGCAGGGGCCATCTATGGCTACACCTTC
TRBJ1-1 . . TRBV6-5 CASSYGVGATEAFF TGTGCCAGCAGTTACGGCGTAGGAGCCACTGAAGCTTTCTTT
TRBJ1-1 . few TRBV11-2 CASSPWGVTNTEAFF TGTGCCAGCAGCCCATGGGGAGTAACGAACACTGAAGCTTTCTTT
TRBJ1-1 . . TRBV7-9 CASSLEREAFF TGTGCCAGCAGCTTAGAGAGGGAAGCTTTCTTT